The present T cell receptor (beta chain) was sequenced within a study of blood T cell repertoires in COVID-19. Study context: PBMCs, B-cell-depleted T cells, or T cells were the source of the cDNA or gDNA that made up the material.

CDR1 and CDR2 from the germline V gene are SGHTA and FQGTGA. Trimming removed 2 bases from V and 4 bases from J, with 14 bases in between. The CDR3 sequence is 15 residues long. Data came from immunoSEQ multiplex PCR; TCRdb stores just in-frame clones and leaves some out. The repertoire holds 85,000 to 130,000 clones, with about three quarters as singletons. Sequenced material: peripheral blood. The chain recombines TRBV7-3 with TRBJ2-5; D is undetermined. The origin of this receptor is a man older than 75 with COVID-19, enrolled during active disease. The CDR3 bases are TGTGCCAGCAGCTTAGGGTCTGGGCCAGGAGAGACCCAGTACTTC. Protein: CASSLGSGPGETQYF.